This T cell receptor (beta chain) was recorded in a study of T-cell reconstitution after alpha-beta-depleted transplantation in children. Researchers prepared the TCRbeta library using unique molecular identifiers, the study reports. MiXCR was run by TCRdb on the PCR reads, yielding one entry per CDR3 protein. The repertoire has hundreds of thousands of distinct CDR3 sequences, 10% to 15% of them found once; the top ten carry around 4.5%. Germline values: CDR1 SEHNR, CDR2 FQNEAQ (reference sequence). The CDR3 has 13 amino acids. Trimming cost V 3 bases and J 5 bases, with 11 bases left between them. This clonotype was counted many times.

This chain joins TRBV7-9 and TRBJ2-7, with TRBD2 as a possible D gene (7 bases). The sequences come from PBMCs, collected from the stem cell graft. This receptor was taken from a human donor who donated a stem cell graft to a child with Fanconi anemia. The CDR3 DNA follows: TGTGCCAGCAGCTTGGGGGGGCTGGACGAGCAGTACTTC. Encoded protein: CASSLGGLDEQYF. The whole variable domain, remainder taken from reference TRBV7-9 and TRBJ2-7, is DTGVSQNPRHKITKRGQNVTFRCDPISEHNRLYWYRQTLGQGPEFLTYFQNEAQLEKSRLLSDRFSAERPKGSFSTLEIQRTEQGDSAMYLCASSLGGLDEQYFGPGTRLTVT.